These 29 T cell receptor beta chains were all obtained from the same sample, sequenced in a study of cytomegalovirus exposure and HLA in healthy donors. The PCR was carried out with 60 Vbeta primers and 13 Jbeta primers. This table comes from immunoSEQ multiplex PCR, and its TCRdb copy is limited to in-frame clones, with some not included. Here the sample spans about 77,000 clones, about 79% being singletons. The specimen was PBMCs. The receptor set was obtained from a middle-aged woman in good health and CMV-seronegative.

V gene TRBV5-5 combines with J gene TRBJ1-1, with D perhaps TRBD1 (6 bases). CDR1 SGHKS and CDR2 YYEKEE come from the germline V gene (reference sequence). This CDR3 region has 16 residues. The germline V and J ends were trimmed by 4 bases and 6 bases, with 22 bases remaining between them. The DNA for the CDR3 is TGTGCCAGCAGCAACACAGTGAGGGGGTTTGGGGCTGAAGCTTTCTTT. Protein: CASSNTVRGFGAEAFF.

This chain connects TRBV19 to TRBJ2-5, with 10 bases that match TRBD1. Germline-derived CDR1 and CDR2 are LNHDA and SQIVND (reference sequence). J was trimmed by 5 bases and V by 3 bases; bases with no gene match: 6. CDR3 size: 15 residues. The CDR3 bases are TGTGCCAGTAGTATTCGACAGGGGGCACGGGAGACCCAGTACTTC. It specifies CASSIRQGARETQYF.

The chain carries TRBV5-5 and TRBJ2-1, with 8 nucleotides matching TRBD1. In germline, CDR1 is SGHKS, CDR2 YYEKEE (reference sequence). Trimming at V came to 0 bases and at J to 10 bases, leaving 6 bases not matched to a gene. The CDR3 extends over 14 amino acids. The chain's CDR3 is CASSLGTGSGEQFF. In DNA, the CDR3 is TGTGCCAGCAGCTTGGGGACAGGGTCGGGAGAGCAGTTCTTC.

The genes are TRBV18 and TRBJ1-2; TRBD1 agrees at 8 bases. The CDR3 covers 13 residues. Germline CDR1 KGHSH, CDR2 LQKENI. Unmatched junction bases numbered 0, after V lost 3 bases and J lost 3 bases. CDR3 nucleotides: TGTGCCAGCTCACCGACAGGGGACTATGGCTACACCTTC. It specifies CASSPTGDYGYTF.

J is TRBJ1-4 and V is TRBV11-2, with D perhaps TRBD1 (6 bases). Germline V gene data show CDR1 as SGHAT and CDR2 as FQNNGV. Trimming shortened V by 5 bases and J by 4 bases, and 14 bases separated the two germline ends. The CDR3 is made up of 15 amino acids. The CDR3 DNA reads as TGTGCCAGCAGCCCCGGGGGGCATATTAATGAAAAACTGTTTTTT. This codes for CASSPGGHINEKLFF.

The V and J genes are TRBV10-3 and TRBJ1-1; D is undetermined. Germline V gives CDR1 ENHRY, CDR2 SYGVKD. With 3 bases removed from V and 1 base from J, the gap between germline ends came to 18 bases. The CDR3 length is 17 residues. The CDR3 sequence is CAISDLPTLGKNTEAFF. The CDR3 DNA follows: TGTGCCATCAGTGATTTACCTACCCTGGGCAAGAACACTGAAGCTTTCTTT.

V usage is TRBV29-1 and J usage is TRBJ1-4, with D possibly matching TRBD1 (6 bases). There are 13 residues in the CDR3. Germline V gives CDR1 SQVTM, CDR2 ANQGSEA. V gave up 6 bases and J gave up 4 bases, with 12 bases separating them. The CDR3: CSVRDTVNEKLFF. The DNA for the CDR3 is TGCAGCGTCCGGGACACCGTTAATGAAAAACTGTTTTTT.

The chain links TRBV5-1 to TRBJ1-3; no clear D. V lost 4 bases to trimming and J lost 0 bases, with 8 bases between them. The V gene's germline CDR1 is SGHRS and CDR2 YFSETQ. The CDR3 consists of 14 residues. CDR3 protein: CASSSTNSGNTIYF. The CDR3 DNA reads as TGCGCCAGCAGCAGCACTAACTCTGGAAACACCATATATTTT.

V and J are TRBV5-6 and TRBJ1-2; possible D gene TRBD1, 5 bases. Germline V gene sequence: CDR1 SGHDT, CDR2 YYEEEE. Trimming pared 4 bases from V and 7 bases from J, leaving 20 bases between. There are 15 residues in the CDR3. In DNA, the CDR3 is TGTGCCAGCAGCAAAATCGTCACAGGATCCCTTGGCTACACCTTC. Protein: CASSKIVTGSLGYTF.

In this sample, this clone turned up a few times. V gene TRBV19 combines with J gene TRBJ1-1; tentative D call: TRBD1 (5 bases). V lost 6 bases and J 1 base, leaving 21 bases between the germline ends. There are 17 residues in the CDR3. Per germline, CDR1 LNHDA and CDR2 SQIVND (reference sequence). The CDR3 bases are TGTGCCAGTAGCATTAGTGGGGCTCGGCGGAAGAACACTGAAGCTTTCTTT. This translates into CASSISGARRKNTEAFF. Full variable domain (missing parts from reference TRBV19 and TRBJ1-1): DGGITQSPKYLFRKEGQNVTLSCEQNLNHDAMYWYRQDPGQGLRLIYYSQIVNDFQKGDIAEGYSVSREKKESFPLTVTSAQKNPTAFYLCASSISGARRKNTEAFFGQGTRLTVV.

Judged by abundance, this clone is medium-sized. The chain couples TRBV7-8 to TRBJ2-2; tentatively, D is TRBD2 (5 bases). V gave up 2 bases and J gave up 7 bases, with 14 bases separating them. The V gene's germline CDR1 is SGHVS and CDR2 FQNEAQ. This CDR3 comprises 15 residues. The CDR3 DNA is TGTGCCAGCAGCTTATATGAGGGAAAAGGCGGGGAGCTGTTTTTT. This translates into CASSLYEGKGGELFF.

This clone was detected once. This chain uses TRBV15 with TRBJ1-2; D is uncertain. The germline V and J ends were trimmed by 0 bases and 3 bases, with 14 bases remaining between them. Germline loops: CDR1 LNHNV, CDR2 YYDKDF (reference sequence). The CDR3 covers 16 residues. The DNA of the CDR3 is TGTGCCACCAGCAGAGAAACGTACAACACCTACTATGGCTACACCTTC. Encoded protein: CATSRETYNTYYGYTF.

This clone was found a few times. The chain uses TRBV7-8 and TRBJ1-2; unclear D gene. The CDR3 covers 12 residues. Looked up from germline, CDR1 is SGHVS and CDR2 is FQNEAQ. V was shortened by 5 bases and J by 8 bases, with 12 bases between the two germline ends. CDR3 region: CASSPPLLGYTF. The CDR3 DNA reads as TGTGCCAGCAGCCCTCCGCTACTAGGCTACACCTTC.

CDR3 amino acids: CASSPGSATEAFF. Written as DNA, the CDR3 is TGTGCCAGCAGCCCCGGGAGTGCTACTGAAGCTTTCTTT. The rearrangement links TRBV7-9 to TRBJ1-1, with D unresolved. Trimming left V 5 bases short and J 5 bases short, with 12 bases between. This CDR3 is built from 13 residues. CDR1 is SEHNR, CDR2 FQNEAQ, per germline (reference sequence).

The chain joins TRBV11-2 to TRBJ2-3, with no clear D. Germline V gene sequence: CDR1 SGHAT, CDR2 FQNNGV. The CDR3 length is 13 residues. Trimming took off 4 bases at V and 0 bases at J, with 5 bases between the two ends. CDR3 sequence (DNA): TGTGCCAGCAGCTATCCAAGCACAGATACGCAGTATTTT. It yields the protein CASSYPSTDTQYF.

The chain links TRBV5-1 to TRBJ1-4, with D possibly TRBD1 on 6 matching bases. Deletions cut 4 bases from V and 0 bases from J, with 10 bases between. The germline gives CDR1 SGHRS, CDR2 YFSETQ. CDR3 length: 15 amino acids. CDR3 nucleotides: TGCGCCAGCAGCAGTAACAGGGCAACTAATGAAAAACTGTTTTTT. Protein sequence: CASSSNRATNEKLFF.

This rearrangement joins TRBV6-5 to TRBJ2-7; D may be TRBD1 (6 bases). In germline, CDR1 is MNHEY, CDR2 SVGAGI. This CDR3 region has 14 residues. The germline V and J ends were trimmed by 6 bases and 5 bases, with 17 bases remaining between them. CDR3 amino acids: CASRRVQGTHEQYF. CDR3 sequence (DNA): TGTGCCAGCAGGCGGGTCCAGGGGACCCACGAGCAGTACTTC.

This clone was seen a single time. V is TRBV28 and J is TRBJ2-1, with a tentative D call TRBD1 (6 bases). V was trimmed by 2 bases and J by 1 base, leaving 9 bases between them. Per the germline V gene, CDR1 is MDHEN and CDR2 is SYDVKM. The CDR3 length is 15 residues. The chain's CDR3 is CASSLPTGSYNEQFF. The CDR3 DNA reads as TGTGCCAGCAGTTTACCGACAGGTTCCTACAATGAGCAGTTCTTC.

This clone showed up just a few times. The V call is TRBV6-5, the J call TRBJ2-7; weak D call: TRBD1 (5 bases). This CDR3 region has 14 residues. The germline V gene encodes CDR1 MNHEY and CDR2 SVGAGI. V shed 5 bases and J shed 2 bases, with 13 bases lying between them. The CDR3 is CASSPTGPPYEQYF. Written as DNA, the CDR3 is TGTGCCAGCAGTCCAACAGGTCCGCCCTACGAGCAGTACTTC.

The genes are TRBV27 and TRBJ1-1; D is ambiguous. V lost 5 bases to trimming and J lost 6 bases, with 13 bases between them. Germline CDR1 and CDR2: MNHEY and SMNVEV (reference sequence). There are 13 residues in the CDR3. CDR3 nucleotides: TGTGCCAGCAGTCCACACACGAGGGCTGAAGCTTTCTTT. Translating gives CASSPHTRAEAFF.

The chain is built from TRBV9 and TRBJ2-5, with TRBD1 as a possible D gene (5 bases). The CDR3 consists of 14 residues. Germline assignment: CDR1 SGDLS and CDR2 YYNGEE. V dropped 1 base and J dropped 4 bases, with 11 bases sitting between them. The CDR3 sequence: CASSVRGLPETQYF. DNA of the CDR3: TGTGCCAGCAGCGTAAGGGGTTTACCAGAGACCCAGTACTTC.

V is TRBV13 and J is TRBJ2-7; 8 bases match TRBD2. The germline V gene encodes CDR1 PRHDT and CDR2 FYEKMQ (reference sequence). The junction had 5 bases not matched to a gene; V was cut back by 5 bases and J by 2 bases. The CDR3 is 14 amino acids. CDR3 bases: TGTGCCAGCAGCCCTAGCGGGCCCACCTACGAGCAGTACTTC. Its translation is CASSPSGPTYEQYF.

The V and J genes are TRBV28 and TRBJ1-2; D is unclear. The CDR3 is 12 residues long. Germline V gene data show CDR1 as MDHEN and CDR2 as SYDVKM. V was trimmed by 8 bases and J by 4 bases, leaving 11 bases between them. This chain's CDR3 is CASSGSVYGYTF. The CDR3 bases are TGTGCCAGCTCCGGCAGCGTCTATGGCTACACCTTC.

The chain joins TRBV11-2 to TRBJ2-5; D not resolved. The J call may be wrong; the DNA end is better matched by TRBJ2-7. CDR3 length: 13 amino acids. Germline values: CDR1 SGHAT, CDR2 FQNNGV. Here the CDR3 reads CASSLDGLYEQYF. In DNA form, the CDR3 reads TGTGCCAGCAGCTTAGACGGTCTCTACGAGCAGTACTTC.

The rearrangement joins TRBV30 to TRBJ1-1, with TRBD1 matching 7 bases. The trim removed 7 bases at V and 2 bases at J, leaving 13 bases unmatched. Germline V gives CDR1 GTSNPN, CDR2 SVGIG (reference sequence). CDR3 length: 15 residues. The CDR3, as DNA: TGTGCCTCCGAGGGGGCGAGGGGGATCAACACTGAAGCTTTCTTT. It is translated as CASEGARGINTEAFF.

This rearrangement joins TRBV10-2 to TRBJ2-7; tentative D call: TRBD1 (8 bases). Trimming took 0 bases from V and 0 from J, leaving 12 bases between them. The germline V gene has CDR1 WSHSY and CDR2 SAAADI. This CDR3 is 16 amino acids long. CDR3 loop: CASSESHRGGSYEQYF. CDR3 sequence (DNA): TGCGCCAGCAGTGAGTCCCACAGGGGGGGCTCCTACGAGCAGTACTTC.

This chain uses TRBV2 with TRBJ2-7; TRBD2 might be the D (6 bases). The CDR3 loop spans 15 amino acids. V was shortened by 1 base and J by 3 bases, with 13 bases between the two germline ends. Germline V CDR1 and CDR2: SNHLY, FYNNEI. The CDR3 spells CASSEGGVGYYEQYF. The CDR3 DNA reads TGTGCCAGCAGTGAAGGGGGGGTAGGGTACTACGAGCAGTACTTC.

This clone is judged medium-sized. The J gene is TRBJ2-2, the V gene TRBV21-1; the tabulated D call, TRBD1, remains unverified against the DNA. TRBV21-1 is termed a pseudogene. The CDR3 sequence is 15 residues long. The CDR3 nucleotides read TGTGCCAGCAGCAAGGACAGATCGAACACCGGGGAGCTGTTTTTT. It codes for CASSKDRSNTGELFF.

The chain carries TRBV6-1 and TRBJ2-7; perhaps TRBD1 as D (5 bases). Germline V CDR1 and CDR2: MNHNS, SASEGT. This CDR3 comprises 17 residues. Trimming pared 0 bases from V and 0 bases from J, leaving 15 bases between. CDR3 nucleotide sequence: TGTGCCAGCAGTGAAGCGGCCTGGGGCAGCAGCTCCTACGAGCAGTACTTC. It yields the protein CASSEAAWGSSSYEQYF.